The source of this T cell receptor (beta chain) is a study of T-cell memory formation after mild COVID-19. As for this clonotype: The target antigen is unknown.

From germline, CDR1 is MNHEY and CDR2 SVGAGI. This CDR3 is 12 amino acids long. With 0 bases removed from V and 8 bases from J, the gap between germline ends came to 5 bases. Study-wide points: The study found balanced CD4/CD8 in clones contracting day 15 to 85 and a CD4+ lean in later expanders. Chiefly within CM and EM were the contracting CD4+ clones; CD8+ ones were within EMRA.

Constant-segment primers were used for 5'RACE, and the resulting TCR alpha and TCR beta cDNA libraries carried sample barcodes and UMIs. TCRdb itself ran the 5' RACE reads through MiXCR, one entry per CDR3 protein. The data contain about 400,000 distinct CDR3 sequences, roughly 26% of them seen just once; the ten biggest clones take up around 8.1%. Sequences were obtained from PBMCs or a T cell subset sorted from them (not recorded which). The sequence was collected from an adult woman who had mild COVID-19 (a few samples of this study predate the infection). Cell type and time point are not known. V is TRBV6-5 and J is TRBJ2-1; D not resolved. The CDR3, as DNA: TGTGCCAGCAGTTACTCGAGGCATGAGCAGTTCTTC. Translating gives CASSYSRHEQFF.